This TCR beta chain emerged from a study of blood T cell repertoires in COVID-19. The germline V gene has CDR1 LGHDT and CDR2 YNNKEL (reference sequence). This CDR3 has 15 residues. Clinical histories supplied by participants themselves formed the basis of cohort assignment. As for this clone: A read error may account for a junction end that differs from germline.

Original analysis: Amplified reference gene primers provided the basis for estimating nucleated cell counts. Method: immunoSEQ multiplex PCR; TCRdb's copy keeps in-frame clones and lacks some. V and J calls plus clone size are reproduced from that table; the DNA served to infer D and trimming. The repertoire has about 280,000 clones, 85% to 90% of them found once; the top ten carry about 1.7%. Sequenced sample: PBMCs or T cells enriched from blood (not recorded which). The chain has TRBV3-1 (or the pseudogene TRBV3-2) and TRBJ1-1, with D maybe TRBD1 (6 bases). This TCR was recovered from a woman between 18 and 30 years old with acute COVID-19. The CDR3 DNA is TGTGCCAGCAGCCACAGAGACAGGTTACATGAACGGATCGTCTTT. Protein product: CASSHRDRLHERIVF.